This T cell receptor beta chain was captured by sequencing in a study of cytomegalovirus exposure and HLA in healthy donors. Overall study results and limits: Donor immune exposure was known only as CMV serostatus. In a later analysis, at a false discovery rate of 0.05, roughly 17,000 TCR beta sequences matched HLA alleles. Per a prior analysis, the majority of TCR beta V segments were productive roughly 87% or roughly 30% of the time. For most subjects, TCR beta sequences were reported to predict HLA-A and HLA-B alleles with accuracy.

Remarks on this clone: Its antigen is still unknown.

The V and J ends lost 5 bases and 13 bases respectively, with 18 bases between them. Germline V lookup: CDR1 SGHVS, CDR2 FQNEAQ. CDR3 length: 13 amino acids. The study ran its PCR with 60 Vbeta and 13 Jbeta primers. Repertoires were generated with immunoSEQ multiplex PCR, while TCRdb's copy carries only in-frame clones and drops some. Of 120,000 or so clones in the sample, roughly 17% were seen once. The clonotype originates from a female donor in good health and CMV-seropositive. The gene calls are TRBV7-8 and TRBJ2-1; possible D gene TRBD1, 6 bases. Sequencing input: PBMCs. CDR3 nucleotides: TGTGCCAGCAGCCCGACCCTAGGACAGCTACAGTTCTTC. It is translated as CASSPTLGQLQFF.